The 24 T cell receptor beta chains in this list originate from one sample, sequenced in a study of OX40 agonist ivuxolimab in advanced cancers. Clones were read by immunoSEQ multiplex PCR, and TCRdb kept only the in-frame ones, dropping some. In the table there are approximately 61,000 clones, nearly 90% of which are singletons. Material: CD4+ or CD8+ T cells sorted from blood, obtained in a trial of the OX40 agonist ivuxolimab. The receptors were gathered from an adult with an advanced solid tumor such as melanoma, head and neck, liver or kidney cancer.

The gene calls are TRBV18 and TRBJ1-5; a weak D match, TRBD1 (5 bases). There are 15 residues in the CDR3. Germline V CDR1 and CDR2: KGHSH, LQKENI. V lost 3 bases and J lost 6, with 15 bases in between. The CDR3 is CASSPEAVGGQPQHF. CDR3 bases: TGTGCCAGCTCACCCGAGGCAGTCGGGGGTCAGCCCCAGCATTTT. The full variable domain, in which reference TRBV18 and TRBJ1-5 provide the parts outside the CDR3, is NAGVMQNPRHLVRRRGQEARLRCSPMKGHSHVYWYRQLPEEGLKFMVYLQKENIIDESGMPKERFSAEFPKEGPSILRIQQVVRGDSAAYFCASSPEAVGGQPQHFGDGTRLSIL.

This chain joins TRBV11-2 and TRBJ2-1; D perhaps matches TRBD1 (7 bases). CDR3 size: 14 residues. V was clipped by 5 bases and J by 0 bases, with 8 bases between them. Germline lookup yields CDR1 SGHAT and CDR2 FQNNGV. Here the CDR3 reads CASSQGGSYNEQFF. DNA for the CDR3: TGTGCCAGCAGCCAGGGGGGCTCCTACAATGAGCAGTTCTTC.

The gene calls are TRBV6-6 and TRBJ2-2; 7 bases agree with TRBD1. CDR1 and CDR2 (germline): MNHNY, SVGAGI (reference sequence). Losses at the gene ends were 11 bases for V and 5 bases for J; bases not matched to a gene: 8. This CDR3 region has 13 residues. The CDR3 loop reads CASYRGQTGELFF. The CDR3 DNA reads as TGTGCCTCATACAGGGGTCAAACCGGGGAGCTGTTTTTT.

J is TRBJ1-1 and V is TRBV28; 7 bases are a match to TRBD1. CDR1 and CDR2 (germline): MDHEN, SYDVKM. This CDR3 is built from 15 residues. Trimming at V came to 3 bases and at J to 4 bases, leaving 8 bases not matched to a gene. The CDR3 region is CASSFHRGGSTEAFF. The CDR3 coding sequence is TGTGCCAGCAGTTTCCACAGGGGCGGGAGCACTGAAGCTTTCTTT.

About this clone: Other nucleotide sequences from this sample produce the same CDR3. The rearrangement links TRBV6-6 to TRBJ1-1; 8 bases line up with TRBD1. This CDR3 spans 14 amino acids. The germline gives CDR1 MNHNY, CDR2 SVGAGI (reference sequence). The V gene end was trimmed by 2 bases and the J gene end by 1 base; junction bases not matched to a gene: 0. The CDR3 DNA reads TGTGCCAGCAGTTACGGGACAGGGAACACTGAAGCTTTCTTT. It specifies CASSYGTGNTEAFF.

The chain joins TRBV19 to TRBJ1-4; 8 nucleotides agree with TRBD1. This CDR3 has 13 residues. V dropped 8 bases and J dropped 5; count of bases not matched to a gene: 4. Germline assignment: CDR1 LNHDA and CDR2 SQIVND (reference sequence). The CDR3 is CASRTGQNEKLFF. CDR3 DNA sequence: TGTGCCAGTCGGACAGGGCAAAATGAAAAACTGTTTTTT.

The chain recombines TRBV19 with TRBJ1-6, with D possibly TRBD1 on 6 matching bases. CDR1 and CDR2 from the germline V gene are LNHDA and SQIVND (reference sequence). This CDR3 contains 17 residues. Trimming shortened V by 0 bases and J by 5 bases, and 14 bases separated the two germline ends. The CDR3, as DNA: TGTGCCAGTAGTATAGATCGGGGGCTGGGGGATAATTCACCCCTCCACTTT. It yields the protein CASSIDRGLGDNSPLHF.

The V gene is TRBV18, the J gene TRBJ1-5; D is perhaps TRBD1 (5 bases). The germline V gene encodes CDR1 KGHSH and CDR2 LQKENI. The V gene lost 3 bases and the J gene lost 3 bases, with 12 bases spanning the gap. CDR3 length equals 15 residues. The CDR3 reads CASSPGGGLNQPQHF. The CDR3 DNA is TGTGCCAGCTCACCGGGGGGAGGGCTCAATCAGCCCCAGCATTTT.

V is TRBV7-8 and J is TRBJ2-7; the D gene is possibly TRBD2 (6 bases). CDR1 and CDR2 (germline): SGHVS, FQNEAQ. The CDR3 totals 15 residues. V was shortened by 3 bases and J by 0 bases, with 12 bases between the two germline ends. The CDR3 DNA is TGTGCCAGCAGCTTGGGTGGGGGAGGCTCCTACGAGCAGTACTTC. Translation: CASSLGGGGSYEQYF.

There are a few counts of this clone. J is TRBJ2-5 and V is TRBV19; D unclear. Germline-derived CDR1 and CDR2 are LNHDA and SQIVND (reference sequence). CDR3 size: 15 residues. Trimming stripped 1 base from V and 1 base from J, with 10 bases between. The CDR3 sequence is CASSIGWQTQETQYF. The CDR3 bases are TGTGCCAGTAGTATAGGGTGGCAGACCCAAGAGACCCAGTACTTC.

The chain couples TRBV23-1 to TRBJ2-7; D might be TRBD2 (6 bases). TRBV23-1 is an ORF; its function is uncertain. The CDR3 runs to 19 residues. The V end lost 1 base, the J end lost 3 bases, and 25 bases lay between the germline ends. CDR3 in amino acids: CASSQWTNPWDCFNYEQYF. CDR3 in DNA: TGCGCCAGCAGTCAATGGACAAACCCCTGGGACTGCTTTAACTACGAGCAGTACTTC.

The rearrangement joins TRBV10-3 to TRBJ2-5; D might be TRBD1 or TRBD2, each matching 6 bases. The CDR3 is 13 amino acids. Trimming took 3 bases from V and 5 from J, leaving 10 bases between them. CDR1 is ENHRY and CDR2 is SYGVKD in the germline V gene. The CDR3 DNA reads TGTGCCATCAGTGAAACAGGGAGGGAGACCCAGTACTTC. It translates to CAISETGRETQYF.

The chain carries TRBV29-1 and TRBJ1-2, with 8 nucleotides matching TRBD1. CDR3 size: 15 residues. V trimming: 4 bases; J trimming: 3 bases; junction bases outside the gene matches: 10. Germline assignment: CDR1 SQVTM and CDR2 ANQGSEA. The CDR3 nucleotides are TGCAGCGTTGTACAGGGGGGCGAGTGGGACTATGGCTACACCTTC. Protein: CSVVQGGEWDYGYTF.

V usage is TRBV7-2 and J usage is TRBJ2-5; 8 bases line up with TRBD1. The last part of the DNA fits TRBJ2-7 better; the J call may be wrong. This CDR3 comprises 16 residues. Germline CDR1 and CDR2: SGHTA and FQGNSA. The CDR3 loop reads CASSLGSGGYYYEQYF. In nucleotides, the CDR3 is TGTGCCAGCAGCTTAGGGTCAGGGGGCTATTACTACGAGCAGTACTTC.

The chain carries TRBV2 and TRBJ1-5, with unresolved D. Trimming took off 0 bases at V and 8 bases at J, with 5 bases between the two ends. The germline CDR1 and CDR2 sequences are SNHLY and FYNNEI. CDR3 length: 12 residues. CDR3 nucleotide sequence: TGTGCCAGCAGTGAAGCGCTTAAGCCCCAGCATTTT. Residues: CASSEALKPQHF. Together with reference TRBV2 and TRBJ1-5, the CDR3 gives the full variable domain: EPEVTQTPSHQVTQMGQEVILRCVPISNHLYFYWYRQILGQKVEFLVSFYNNEISEKSEIFDDQFSVERPDGSNFTLKIRSTKLEDSAMYFCASSEALKPQHFGDGTRLSIL.

As regards this clone: The same CDR3 can be traced to other DNA sequences in this sample. The chain uses TRBV6-1 and TRBJ2-7; no firm D call. The CDR3 is 11 amino acids. Germline V gene data show CDR1 as MNHNS and CDR2 as SASEGT. Trimming removed 3 bases at V and 2 bases at J, with 2 bases between. CDR3 sequence: CASSEAYEQYF. In DNA, the CDR3 is TGTGCCAGCAGTGAGGCCTACGAGCAGTACTTC.

The gene calls are TRBV25-1 and TRBJ2-3, with D unclear. The CDR3 is made up of 12 amino acids. Germline values: CDR1 MGHDK, CDR2 SYGVNS. V was pared by 8 bases and J by 2 bases, with 8 bases between. The CDR3 sequence: CASRFDTDTQYF. For the CDR3, the DNA is TGTGCCAGCCGTTTTGACACAGATACGCAGTATTTT.

This clone was seen a few times. The chain carries TRBV9 and TRBJ2-2; 8 nucleotides line up with TRBD1. Germline CDR1 and CDR2: SGDLS and YYNGEE. The CDR3 consists of 14 residues. J lost 7 bases, V lost 4 bases, and 6 bases had no gene match. The CDR3 reads CASSTGQGIGELFF. In nucleotides, the CDR3 is TGTGCCAGCAGCACAGGACAGGGTATCGGGGAGCTGTTTTTT.

V gene TRBV28 combines with J gene TRBJ2-3, with 9 positions matching TRBD2. CDR3 size: 14 residues. Germline V gene lookup returns CDR1 MDHEN and CDR2 SYDVKM. Unmatched junction bases numbered 3, after V lost 3 bases and J lost 5 bases. CDR3 nucleotide sequence: TGTGCCAGCAGTTTCCTAGCGGGAAAAGATACGCAGTATTTT. Translated: CASSFLAGKDTQYF. The complete variable domain, with remaining parts taken from reference TRBV28 and TRBJ2-3, reads DVKVTQSSRYLVKRTGEKVFLECVQDMDHENMFWYRQDPGLGLRLIYFSYDVKMKEKGDIPEGYSVSREKKERFSLILESASTNQTSMYLCASSFLAGKDTQYFGPGTRLTVL.

The genes are TRBV30 and TRBJ2-1; TRBD2 aligns across 11 bases. CDR1 is GTSNPN and CDR2 is SVGIG in the germline V gene (reference sequence). J gave up 8 bases and V 2 bases, and 5 bases lay outside the gene matches. CDR3 length: 14 amino acids. CDR3 residues: CAWSRLAGIDEQFF. DNA of the CDR3: TGTGCCTGGAGTCGACTAGCGGGAATCGATGAGCAGTTCTTC.

J is TRBJ2-5 and V is TRBV7-9; tentatively, D is TRBD1 or TRBD2 (6 bases each). Trimming stripped 0 bases from V and 1 base from J, with 12 bases between. The length of the CDR3 is 16 residues. Per germline, CDR1 SEHNR and CDR2 FQNEAQ (reference sequence). The CDR3 reads CASSLAGGAVQETQYF. In DNA, the CDR3 is TGTGCCAGCAGCTTAGCGGGGGGCGCGGTCCAAGAGACCCAGTACTTC.

The chain uses TRBV2 and TRBJ1-1; D is possibly TRBD1 (6 bases). This CDR3 is 15 amino acids long. V lost 3 bases, J lost 3 bases, and 14 bases lay in between. Germline CDR1 is SNHLY and CDR2 is FYNNEI. The CDR3: CASSEAWGRYTEAFF. CDR3 nucleotide sequence: TGTGCCAGCAGTGAGGCGTGGGGGCGGTACACTGAAGCTTTCTTT.

The V and J genes are TRBV5-1 and TRBJ2-3; 14 bases align to TRBD2. In germline, CDR1 is SGHRS, CDR2 YFSETQ. V gave up 4 bases and J gave up 5 bases; unmatched junction bases: 9. This CDR3 has 17 residues. The CDR3 DNA sequence: TGCGCCAGCAGCGCAAGACTAGCGGGGGGGCTATTAGATACGCAGTATTTT. It specifies CASSARLAGGLLDTQYF.

The V call is TRBV6-5, the J call TRBJ2-3; possibly TRBD1 or TRBD2 for D (5 bases each). V was cut by 4 bases and J by 0 bases, with 5 bases left in between. The CDR3 runs to 13 residues. Germline values: CDR1 MNHEY, CDR2 SVGAGI. CDR3 in amino acids: CASSWDSTDTQYF. The CDR3 nucleotides read TGTGCCAGCAGTTGGGACAGCACAGATACGCAGTATTTT.